This T cell receptor beta chain came from a study of T-cell memory formation after mild COVID-19. Study-level background: Across donors, TCR clusters were largely donor specific.

As concerns this clonotype: Its antigen is undetermined.

Constant-segment primers were used for 5'RACE, and the resulting TCR alpha and TCR beta cDNA libraries carried sample barcodes and UMIs. In TCRdb, the 5' RACE reads were re-called with MiXCR into one record per CDR3 protein. This sample has 200,000 to 300,000 distinct CDR3 sequences; roughly a sixth occur once, and the top ten carry around 20%. V was clipped by 4 bases and J by 5 bases, with 15 bases between them. There are 14 residues in the CDR3. Germline values: CDR1 SGHDT, CDR2 YYEEEE. Study-wide findings and caveats: Memory from before infection featured some responding clones, which suggests cross-reactive memory joined.

The sample comprised PBMCs or a T cell subset sorted from them (not recorded which). The chain has TRBV5-6 and TRBJ1-1; the D gene is possibly TRBD1 (5 bases). The receptor was isolated from a young man who had mild COVID-19 (a few samples of this study predate the infection). Cell type and time point are not known. The CDR3 bases are TGTGCCAGCAGCCTTCGAATGGGGACTACTGAAGCTTTCTTT. Translation: CASSLRMGTTEAFF.